These T cell receptor beta chains were read from a single sample in a study of identical twins. TCRdb reprocessed the 5' RACE reads via MiXCR and lists one record per CDR3 protein. The data contain roughly 240,000 distinct CDR3 sequences, roughly 7% of them singletons. These same records also appear under a second study, on yellow fever vaccine responses in identical twins.

The source material was memory (CD45RO+) T cells sorted from blood. These receptors were taken from a woman younger than 35 in good health. CDR3s include the opening cysteine and the closing phenylalanine or tryptophan. The D gene is left open where the match is weak. Rows may omit the clone size; those that give it use once, few, many or a size class.

clone size,V gene,D gene,J gene,CDR3 protein,CDR3 DNA
few,TRBV2,TRBD1,TRBJ2-5,CASKYSGTGVQETQYF,TGTGCCAGCAAGTATTCCGGGACAGGCGTACAAGAGACCCAGTACTTC
NA,TRBV28,NA,TRBJ2-5,CASSPIRLAQETQYF,TGTGCCAGCAGTCCGATTAGGTTGGCCCAAGAGACCCAGTACTTC
few,TRBV5-5,NA,TRBJ2-2,CASSPRESNTGELFF,TGTGCCAGCAGCCCGCGCGAGTCGAACACCGGGGAGCTGTTTTTT
NA,TRBV7-9,NA,TRBJ1-1,CASSEQAENTEAFF,TGTGCCAGCAGTGAACAGGCAGAGAACACTGAAGCTTTCTTT
many,TRBV27,TRBD1,TRBJ2-1,CASSLRQGTTIGEQFF,TGTGCCAGCAGTCTTCGACAGGGTACTACGATTGGTGAGCAGTTCTTC
many,TRBV15,TRBD2,TRBJ2-1,CATSRDLRTSGRASGNEQFF,TGTGCCACCAGCAGAGATCTTCGGACTAGCGGGAGGGCCTCGGGTAATGAGCAGTTCTTC
NA,TRBV4-2,TRBD2,TRBJ2-1,CASSQSSGTYNEQFF,TGTGCCAGCAGCCAGTCTAGCGGGACTTACAATGAGCAGTTCTTC
many,TRBV12-3/TRBV12-4,TRBD1,TRBJ1-5,CASTGTGRLEPQHF,TGTGCCAGCACCGGGACAGGGAGATTGGAGCCCCAGCATTTT
NA,TRBV6-1,TRBD2,TRBJ2-2,CASSGLAGSTGELFF,TGTGCCAGCAGTGGACTAGCGGGAAGCACCGGGGAGCTGTTTTTT
NA,TRBV7-6,NA,TRBJ2-2,CASSSFGTDNGQLFF,TGTGCCAGCAGTTCCTTCGGGACCGATAACGGGCAGCTGTTTTTT
many,TRBV5-1,NA,TRBJ2-7,CASSSGGGSYEQYF,TGCGCCAGCAGCTCAGGGGGAGGCTCCTACGAGCAGTACTTC
few,TRBV28,NA,TRBJ1-1,CASSSEGRTEAFF,TGTGCCAGCAGCTCGGAGGGGCGGACTGAAGCTTTCTTT
NA,TRBV6-1,NA,TRBJ1-5,CASSKTPVENQPQHF,TGTGCCAGCAGCAAAACACCGGTTGAAAATCAGCCCCAGCATTTT
many,TRBV5-1,TRBD1,TRBJ2-2,CASSERGQRRTGELFF,TGCGCCAGCAGCGAAAGGGGACAGCGTAGAACCGGGGAGCTGTTTTTT
many,TRBV21-1,NA,TRBJ2-5,CASSKVIHWRETQYF,TGTGCCAGCAGCAAAGTAATTCACTGGCGGGAGACCCAGTACTTC
NA,TRBV7-9,TRBD2,TRBJ2-1,CASSSLPGLAGVNEQFF,TGTGCCAGCAGCTCATTACCAGGACTAGCGGGAGTCAATGAGCAGTTCTTC
few,TRBV11-3,NA,TRBJ2-2,CASSLVLVGAAAGELFF,TGTGCCAGCAGCTTAGTTTTAGTGGGAGCGGCGGCCGGGGAGCTGTTTTTT
NA,TRBV7-6,NA,TRBJ2-3,CASSSKMGTGTDTQYF,TGTGCCAGCAGCTCAAAGATGGGTACGGGAACAGATACGCAGTATTTT
many,TRBV3-1,TRBD2,TRBJ2-7,CASSQGSGTYEQYF,TGTGCCAGCAGCCAAGGGAGCGGGACCTACGAGCAGTACTTC
few,TRBV5-1,NA,TRBJ1-4,CASSSGNNEKLFF,TGCGCCAGCAGCTCCGGGAACAATGAAAAACTGTTTTTT
few,TRBV13,NA,TRBJ2-1,CASRTTGSTYNEQFF,TGTGCCAGCAGGACCACAGGGAGTACCTACAATGAGCAGTTCTTC
few,TRBV5-1,TRBD2,TRBJ2-5,CASSPGLTTQETQYF,TGCGCCAGCAGTCCGGGACTAACGACACAAGAGACCCAGTACTTC
many,TRBV6-5,TRBD1,TRBJ2-3,CASRLDRALDTQYF,TGTGCCAGCAGACTCGACAGGGCTTTGGATACGCAGTATTTT
NA,TRBV5-4,TRBD1,TRBJ2-1,CASSLAGQGAKNEQFF,TGTGCCAGCAGCTTGGCCGGACAGGGGGCAAAAAATGAGCAGTTCTTC
NA,TRBV4-2,NA,TRBJ2-1,CASSRKDEQFF,TGTGCCAGCAGTCGGAAGGATGAGCAGTTCTTC
many,TRBV12-3/TRBV12-4,TRBD1,TRBJ1-5,CASRGTGNQPQHF,TGTGCCAGCAGAGGGACAGGGAATCAGCCCCAGCATTTT
many,TRBV3-1,NA,TRBJ1-2,CASSQSGLGYGYTF,TGTGCCAGCAGCCAGTCCGGACTGGGCTATGGCTACACCTTC
NA,TRBV15,NA,TRBJ1-5,CATSMGPPDGSQHF,TGTGCCACCAGCATGGGACCACCTGATGGGTCCCAGCATTTT
NA,TRBV11-2,NA,TRBJ2-1,CASSFSPQDEQFF,TGTGCCAGCAGCTTTTCGCCGCAAGATGAGCAGTTCTTC
few,TRBV5-1,TRBD1,TRBJ2-5,CASSFTTGAETQYF,TGCGCCAGCAGCTTCACGACAGGGGCAGAGACCCAGTACTTC
NA,TRBV14,TRBD2,TRBJ2-2,CASSFTRGLAGVTGELFF,TGTGCCAGCAGTTTCACAAGGGGACTAGCGGGAGTGACCGGGGAGCTGTTTTTT
few,TRBV5-1,NA,TRBJ2-3,CASSLNGVAGALDTQYF,TGCGCCAGCAGCCTCAATGGTGTGGCGGGGGCCCTAGATACGCAGTATTTT
few,TRBV9,NA,TRBJ2-3,CASSDSFISSTDTQYF,TGTGCCAGCAGCGACTCGTTCATATCTAGCACAGATACGCAGTATTTT
many,TRBV5-1,TRBD2,TRBJ2-3,CASSHSGNYADTQYF,TGCGCCAGCAGCCACAGCGGGAATTACGCAGATACGCAGTATTTT
many,TRBV2,TRBD2,TRBJ2-3,CASDSGRLTALITDTQYF,TGTGCCAGTGATAGCGGGAGGCTCACCGCACTGATCACAGATACGCAGTATTTT
NA,TRBV28,NA,TRBJ1-5,CASRQLGSGGVQPQHF,TGTGCCAGCAGGCAGCTAGGGTCGGGGGGCGTGCAGCCCCAGCATTTT
many,TRBV12-3/TRBV12-4,TRBD1,TRBJ2-2,CASRRGQDTGELFF,TGTGCCAGCAGGCGCGGACAGGACACTGGGGAGCTGTTTTTT
NA,TRBV14,NA,TRBJ1-2,CASSHVAGEHGYTF,TGTGCCAGCAGCCATGTAGCAGGGGAGCATGGCTACACCTTC
few,TRBV6-5,NA,TRBJ2-1,CASSSLVFNEQFF,TGTGCCAGCAGTTCACTAGTTTTTAATGAGCAGTTCTTC
many,TRBV12-3/TRBV12-4,NA,TRBJ1-1,CASSLGAANTEAFF,TGTGCCAGCAGTCTAGGGGCCGCGAACACTGAAGCTTTCTTT
NA,TRBV24-1,NA,TRBJ2-2,CATSDSRPTELFF,TGTGCCACCAGTGATTCTCGCCCAACCGAGCTGTTTTTT
many,TRBV5-1,TRBD1,TRBJ1-5,CASSLGPGGAHQPQHF,TGCGCCAGCAGCTTGGGTCCAGGGGGTGCGCATCAGCCCCAGCATTTT